This T cell receptor beta chain stems from a study of identical twins. Germline V gene sequence: CDR1 MGHRA, CDR2 YSYEKL. Trimming cost V 2 bases and J 4 bases, with 6 bases left between them. This CDR3 comprises 13 residues. MiXCR, run by TCRdb on the 5' RACE reads, gives a single entry per CDR3 protein. Of 450,000 to 650,000 distinct CDR3 sequences in the sample, nearly 15% were seen once. The sample was also linked to a second study, of yellow fever vaccine responses in identical twins.

This TCR was sampled from a woman aged 18-30 years in good health. The sample taken for sequencing was CD4+ T cells sorted from blood. The chain couples TRBV4-1 to TRBJ1-3; D call uncertain. CDR3 coding DNA: TGCGCCAGCAGCCAAATTGTCGGAAACACCATATATTTT. Its translation: CASSQIVGNTIYF.